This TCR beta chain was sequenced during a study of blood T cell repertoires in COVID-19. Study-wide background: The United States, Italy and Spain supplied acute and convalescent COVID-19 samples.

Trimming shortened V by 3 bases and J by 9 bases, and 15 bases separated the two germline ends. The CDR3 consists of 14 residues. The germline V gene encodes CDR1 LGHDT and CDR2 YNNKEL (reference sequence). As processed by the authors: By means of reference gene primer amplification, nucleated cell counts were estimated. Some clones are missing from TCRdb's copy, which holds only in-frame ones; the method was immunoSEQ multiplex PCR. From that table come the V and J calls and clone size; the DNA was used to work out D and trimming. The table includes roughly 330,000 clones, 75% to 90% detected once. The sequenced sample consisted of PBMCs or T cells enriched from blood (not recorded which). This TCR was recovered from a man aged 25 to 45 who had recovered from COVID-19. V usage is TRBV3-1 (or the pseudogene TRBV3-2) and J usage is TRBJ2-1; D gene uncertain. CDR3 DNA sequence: TGTGCCAGCAGCCACAAGATTTCTATATTTGAGCAGTTCTTC. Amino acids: CASSHKISIFEQFF.